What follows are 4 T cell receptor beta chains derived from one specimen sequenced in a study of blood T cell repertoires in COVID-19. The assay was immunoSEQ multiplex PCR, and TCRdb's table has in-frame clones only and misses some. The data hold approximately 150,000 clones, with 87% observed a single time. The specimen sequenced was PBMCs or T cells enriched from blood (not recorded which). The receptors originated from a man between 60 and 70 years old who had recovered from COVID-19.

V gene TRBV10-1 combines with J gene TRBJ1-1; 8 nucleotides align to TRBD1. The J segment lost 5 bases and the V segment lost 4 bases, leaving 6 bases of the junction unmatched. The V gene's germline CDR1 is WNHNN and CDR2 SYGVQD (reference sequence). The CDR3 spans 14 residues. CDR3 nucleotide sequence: TGCGCCAGCAGTGGGACAGGGTCAGATACTGAAGCTTTCTTT. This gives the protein CASSGTGSDTEAFF.

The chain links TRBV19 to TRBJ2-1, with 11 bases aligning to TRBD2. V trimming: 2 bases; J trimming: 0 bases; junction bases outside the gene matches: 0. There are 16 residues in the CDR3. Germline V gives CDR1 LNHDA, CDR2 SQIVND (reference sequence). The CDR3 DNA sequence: TGTGCCAGTAGTATACTAGCGGGAGGCTCCTACAATGAGCAGTTCTTC. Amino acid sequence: CASSILAGGSYNEQFF.

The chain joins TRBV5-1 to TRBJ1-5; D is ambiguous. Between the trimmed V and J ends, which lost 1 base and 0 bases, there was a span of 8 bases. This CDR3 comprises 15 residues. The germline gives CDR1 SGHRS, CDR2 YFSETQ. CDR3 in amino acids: CASSLNGNSNQPQHF. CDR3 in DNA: TGCGCCAGCAGCTTGAACGGGAATAGCAATCAGCCCCAGCATTTT.

The CDR3 here is CASRPYTSSGRWNEQYF. CDR3 bases: TGTGCCAGCAGACCCTATACTTCGAGCGGGAGATGGAACGAGCAGTACTTC. The chain has TRBV27 and TRBJ2-7; 8 bases are shared with TRBD2. Germline CDR1 and CDR2: MNHEY and SMNVEV (reference sequence). The ends lost 6 bases at V and 5 bases at J; junction bases unmatched: 18. CDR3 length: 17 amino acids.